These T cell receptor beta chains were read from a single sample in a study of T-cell memory formation after mild COVID-19. TCRdb re-called the 5' RACE reads with MiXCR, one entry per CDR3 protein. The sample contains 110,000 to 150,000 distinct CDR3 sequences, roughly 24% of which appear only once. The sample taken for sequencing was PBMCs or a T cell subset sorted from them (not recorded which). These receptors were taken from an adult woman who had mild COVID-19 (a few samples of this study predate the infection). Cell type and time point are not known. Both conserved end residues are part of each CDR3. Each record gives: D gene, J gene, V gene, clone size, CDR3 DNA, CDR3 protein. The D gene is left open where the match is weak. Clone size, where shown, is once, few, many, or a class for clones that have expanded.

d_gene: -
j_gene: TRBJ2-7
v_gene: TRBV7-2
abundance: few
CDR3nt: TGTGCCAGCAGCTTGATTCCCCCCGGGACGGGGGACTACGAGCAGTACTTC
CDR3aa: CASSLIPPGTGDYEQYF

d_gene: -
j_gene: TRBJ2-1
v_gene: TRBV4-3
abundance: -
CDR3nt: TGCGCCAGCAGCCAAATTCATCGGAGTGAGCAGTTCTTC
CDR3aa: CASSQIHRSEQFF

d_gene: -
j_gene: TRBJ1-1
v_gene: TRBV7-9
abundance: -
CDR3nt: TGTGCCAGCAGCCCCCCGGGACATCCTGAAGCTTTCTTT
CDR3aa: CASSPPGHPEAFF

d_gene: TRBD2
j_gene: TRBJ2-3
v_gene: TRBV4-3
abundance: once
CDR3nt: TGCGCCAGCAGCCAAGACAGGGGCGGCGGGAGGTTAGGTACGCAGTATTTT
CDR3aa: CASSQDRGGGRLGTQYF

d_gene: TRBD1
j_gene: TRBJ1-2
v_gene: TRBV4-2
abundance: few
CDR3nt: TGTGCCAGCAGCCAAGATTGGACAGGGGGGAGGGCTAACTATGGCTACACCTTC
CDR3aa: CASSQDWTGGRANYGYTF

d_gene: -
j_gene: TRBJ2-3
v_gene: TRBV27
abundance: -
CDR3nt: TGTGCCAGCAGTCGACTGGGCTCGGATACGCAGTATTTT
CDR3aa: CASSRLGSDTQYF

d_gene: -
j_gene: TRBJ2-1
v_gene: TRBV20-1
abundance: -
CDR3nt: TGCAGTGCTAGTGTCTTGGCGGGGTCAGGTCCTAATGAGCAGTTCTTC
CDR3aa: CSASVLAGSGPNEQFF

d_gene: -
j_gene: TRBJ2-5
v_gene: TRBV7-9
abundance: -
CDR3nt: TGTGCCAGCAGCTTAGAAGGGCAGCAAGAGACCCAGTACTTC
CDR3aa: CASSLEGQQETQYF

d_gene: -
j_gene: TRBJ1-5
v_gene: TRBV20-1
abundance: few
CDR3nt: TGCAGTGCTAGAGATCTGAGTAGCAATCAGCCCCAGCATTTT
CDR3aa: CSARDLSSNQPQHF

d_gene: -
j_gene: TRBJ2-7
v_gene: TRBV7-6
abundance: few
CDR3nt: TGTGCCAGCAGCCTAGCCTTAGGGCCCTACGAGCAGTACTTC
CDR3aa: CASSLALGPYEQYF